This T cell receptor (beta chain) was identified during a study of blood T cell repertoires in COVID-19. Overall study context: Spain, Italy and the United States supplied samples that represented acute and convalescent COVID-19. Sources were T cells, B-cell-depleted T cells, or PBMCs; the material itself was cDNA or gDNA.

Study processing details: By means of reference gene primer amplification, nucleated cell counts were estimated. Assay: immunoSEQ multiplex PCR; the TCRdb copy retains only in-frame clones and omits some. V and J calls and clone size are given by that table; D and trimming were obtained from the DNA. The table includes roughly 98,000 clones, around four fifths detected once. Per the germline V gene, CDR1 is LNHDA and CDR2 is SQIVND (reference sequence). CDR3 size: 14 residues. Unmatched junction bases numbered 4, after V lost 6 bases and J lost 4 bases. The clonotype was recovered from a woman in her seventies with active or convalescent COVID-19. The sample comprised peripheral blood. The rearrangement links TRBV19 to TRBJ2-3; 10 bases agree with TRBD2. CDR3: CASRLAGTSDTQYF. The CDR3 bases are TGTGCCAGTAGACTAGCGGGGACATCAGATACGCAGTATTTT. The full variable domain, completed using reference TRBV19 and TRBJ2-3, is DGGITQSPKYLFRKEGQNVTLSCEQNLNHDAMYWYRQDPGQGLRLIYYSQIVNDFQKGDIAEGYSVSREKKESFPLTVTSAQKNPTAFYLCASRLAGTSDTQYFGPGTRLTVL.